This T cell receptor (beta chain) was found in a study of blood T cell repertoires in COVID-19. Study overall: Acute and convalescent COVID-19 specimens originated in the United States, Italy and Spain. T cells, B-cell-depleted T cells, or PBMCs supplied cDNA or gDNA.

The V segment lost 4 bases and the J segment 2 bases; nucleotides outside the gene matches: 8. The germline V gene encodes CDR1 PRHDT and CDR2 FYEKMQ (reference sequence). This CDR3 has 16 amino acids. Original analysis: The authors estimated nucleated cell counts from reference gene primer amplification. Using immunoSEQ multiplex PCR, the repertoire was profiled, and TCRdb retains in-frame clones only, with some absent. Clone size and the V and J calls come from that table; the DNA yielded D and trimming. The sample contains 250,000 to 350,000 clones, about 89% of which appear only once. The TCR originated in a woman between 55 and 75 years old with acute or convalescent COVID-19. The sample was peripheral blood. V and J are TRBV13 and TRBJ2-7; 10 bases are shared with TRBD2. In DNA, the CDR3 is TGTGCCAGCAGCTGGGGGACTAGCGCCAAGACCTACGAGCAGTACTTC. Its translation: CASSWGTSAKTYEQYF.